A selection of T cell receptor beta chains follows, all from one sample in a study of cytomegalovirus exposure and HLA in healthy donors. Assay: immunoSEQ multiplex PCR; the TCRdb copy retains only in-frame clones and omits some. The data contain some 110,000 clones, 55% to 80% of them singletons. Sequencing was done on a sample of PBMCs. These receptors all stem from a woman aged 25 to 39 in good health and CMV-seronegative. CDR3s include the opening cysteine and the closing phenylalanine or tryptophan. The D gene is left open where the match is weak. Clone size is shown for a subset of rows, as once, few, many or a class of expanded clone.

CDR3 length: 16; J gene: TRBJ2-3; clone size: .; D gene: TRBD2; V gene: TRBV4-3; CDR3 DNA: TGCGCCAGCAGCCAAGATCTAGCGGGAGAGGAGGATACGCAGTATTTT; CDR3 protein: CASSQDLAGEEDTQYF
CDR3 length: 15; J gene: TRBJ2-1; clone size: once; D gene: TRBD2; V gene: TRBV2; CDR3 DNA: TGTGCCAGCAGCACTAGCGGGGGCCCCTACAATGAGCAGTTCTTC; CDR3 protein: CASSTSGGPYNEQFF
CDR3 length: 14; J gene: TRBJ2-7; clone size: .; D gene: .; V gene: TRBV7-2; CDR3 DNA: TGTGCCAGCAGCTTACTGCAGGGTTTGTACGAGCAGTACTTC; CDR3 protein: CASSLLQGLYEQYF
CDR3 length: 13; J gene: TRBJ1-5; clone size: few; D gene: .; V gene: TRBV6-5; CDR3 DNA: TGTGCCAGCATGCGACAGCACAATCAGCCCCAGCATTTT; CDR3 protein: CASMRQHNQPQHF
CDR3 length: 16; J gene: TRBJ1-5; clone size: .; D gene: TRBD1; V gene: TRBV6-1; CDR3 DNA: TGTGCCAGCAGTGCCGGAGACAGGGGACCCAGTCAGCCCCAGCATTTT; CDR3 protein: CASSAGDRGPSQPQHF
CDR3 length: 14; J gene: TRBJ1-1; clone size: .; D gene: .; V gene: TRBV27; CDR3 DNA: TGTGCCAGCAGCTTGAACCACCAGGGGACTGAAGCTTTCTTT; CDR3 protein: CASSLNHQGTEAFF
CDR3 length: 16; J gene: TRBJ1-2; clone size: .; D gene: TRBD1; V gene: TRBV4-1; CDR3 DNA: TGCGCCAGCAGCCTGTACCGGACAGGGACTTTCTATGGCTACACCTTC; CDR3 protein: CASSLYRTGTFYGYTF
CDR3 length: 13; J gene: TRBJ1-1; clone size: .; D gene: TRBD1; V gene: TRBV6-1; CDR3 DNA: TGTGCCAGCAGGACAGGGACGAACACTGAAGCTTTCTTT; CDR3 protein: CASRTGTNTEAFF
CDR3 length: 15; J gene: TRBJ2-1; clone size: .; D gene: .; V gene: TRBV7-3; CDR3 DNA: TGTGCCAGCAGCTTAACTAGCGGAGACAACAATGAGCAGTTCTTC; CDR3 protein: CASSLTSGDNNEQFF
CDR3 length: 17; J gene: TRBJ1-5; clone size: few; D gene: .; V gene: TRBV28; CDR3 DNA: TGTGCCAGCAGCACCCGACAGGCCTTTTATAGCAATCAGCCCCAGCATTTT; CDR3 protein: CASSTRQAFYSNQPQHF
CDR3 length: 17; J gene: TRBJ1-3; clone size: few; D gene: TRBD1; V gene: TRBV5-4; CDR3 DNA: TGTGCCAGCAGCGTCGGGACAGGGGGCGCGGATGGAAACACCATATATTTT; CDR3 protein: CASSVGTGGADGNTIYF
CDR3 length: 15; J gene: TRBJ2-3; clone size: .; D gene: .; V gene: TRBV27; CDR3 DNA: TGTGCCAGCAGTTTTTGGGCGGGTAGCACAGATACGCAGTATTTT; CDR3 protein: CASSFWAGSTDTQYF
CDR3 length: 16; J gene: TRBJ2-2; clone size: .; D gene: TRBD1; V gene: TRBV5-1; CDR3 DNA: TGCGCCAGCAGCCTAGGACAGGGAGCGAACACCGGGGAGCTGTTTTTT; CDR3 protein: CASSLGQGANTGELFF
CDR3 length: 13; J gene: TRBJ2-7; clone size: .; D gene: TRBD1; V gene: TRBV28; CDR3 DNA: TGTGCCAGCAGCGACGGGACAGTCTACGAGCAGTACTTC; CDR3 protein: CASSDGTVYEQYF
CDR3 length: 16; J gene: TRBJ1-4; clone size: .; D gene: .; V gene: TRBV27; CDR3 DNA: TGTGCCAGCAGTTCAAGCCGGGGGGAGCCTAATGAAAAACTGTTTTTT; CDR3 protein: CASSSSRGEPNEKLFF
CDR3 length: 18; J gene: TRBJ2-6; clone size: .; D gene: TRBD1; V gene: TRBV28; CDR3 DNA: TGTGCCAGCAGCCCGACAGGGGTCTCGTCCTCTGGGGCCAACGTCCTGACTTTC; CDR3 protein: CASSPTGVSSSGANVLTF
CDR3 length: 12; J gene: TRBJ1-2; clone size: .; D gene: .; V gene: TRBV27; CDR3 DNA: TGTGCCAGCATGGGGGGGGGCTATGGCTACACCTTC; CDR3 protein: CASMGGGYGYTF
CDR3 length: 13; J gene: TRBJ2-7; clone size: .; D gene: .; V gene: TRBV23-1; CDR3 DNA: TGCGCCAGCAGTCATAGGCGGATATCCGAGCAGTACTTC; CDR3 protein: CASSHRRISEQYF
CDR3 length: 14; J gene: TRBJ1-5; clone size: .; D gene: TRBD1; V gene: TRBV2; CDR3 DNA: TGTGCCAGCAGTAACGGACAGGGGGAAGGGTCCCAGCATTTT; CDR3 protein: CASSNGQGEGSQHF
CDR3 length: 14; J gene: TRBJ2-5; clone size: .; D gene: TRBD2; V gene: TRBV28; CDR3 DNA: TGTGCCAGCAGACCGGGGGGGGGCTGGGAGACCCAGTACTTC; CDR3 protein: CASRPGGGWETQYF
CDR3 length: 15; J gene: TRBJ2-1; clone size: .; D gene: TRBD2; V gene: TRBV9; CDR3 DNA: TGTGCCAGCAGCGCAACTAGCGGGGACTACAATGAGCAGTTCTTC; CDR3 protein: CASSATSGDYNEQFF
CDR3 length: 15; J gene: TRBJ2-7; clone size: .; D gene: .; V gene: TRBV11-2; CDR3 DNA: TGTGCCAGCAGCTCAACCGGGACACAATCCTACGAGCAGTACTTC; CDR3 protein: CASSSTGTQSYEQYF
CDR3 length: 16; J gene: TRBJ2-3; clone size: .; D gene: TRBD1; V gene: TRBV4-3; CDR3 DNA: TGCGCCAGCAGCCAAGGTTTGCGGACAGGGATAGATACGCAGTATTTT; CDR3 protein: CASSQGLRTGIDTQYF
CDR3 length: 16; J gene: TRBJ1-5; clone size: once; D gene: .; V gene: TRBV6-1; CDR3 DNA: TGTGCCAGCAGTGAAAGGAAACGCGGGGGGCTCCAGCCCCAGCATTTT; CDR3 protein: CASSERKRGGLQPQHF
CDR3 length: 15; J gene: TRBJ1-1; clone size: .; D gene: .; V gene: TRBV19; CDR3 DNA: TGTGCCAGTAGTGTCTACCTAGATCCGAACACTGAAGCTTTCTTT; CDR3 protein: CASSVYLDPNTEAFF
CDR3 length: 14; J gene: TRBJ1-2; clone size: few; D gene: TRBD1; V gene: TRBV28; CDR3 DNA: TGTGCCAGCAGAACAGGGGGCACGGACTATGGCTACACCTTC; CDR3 protein: CASRTGGTDYGYTF
CDR3 length: 12; J gene: TRBJ1-2; clone size: .; D gene: TRBD1; V gene: TRBV28; CDR3 DNA: TGTGCCAGCAGCCCCAGGGGGCATGGCTACACCTTC; CDR3 protein: CASSPRGHGYTF
CDR3 length: 14; J gene: TRBJ1-1; clone size: .; D gene: .; V gene: TRBV27; CDR3 DNA: TGTGCCAGCAGTTTATCCTATGGTCTTGGGAGAGCTTTCTTT; CDR3 protein: CASSLSYGLGRAFF
CDR3 length: 14; J gene: TRBJ1-2; clone size: .; D gene: TRBD1; V gene: TRBV28; CDR3 DNA: TGTGCCAGCTCTTTCTCTTCAGGGGGCCGTGGCTACACCTTC; CDR3 protein: CASSFSSGGRGYTF
CDR3 length: 12; J gene: TRBJ1-2; clone size: .; D gene: .; V gene: TRBV30; CDR3 DNA: TGTGCCTGGAGTGTACAGAACTATGGCTACACCTTC; CDR3 protein: CAWSVQNYGYTF
CDR3 length: 17; J gene: TRBJ2-1; clone size: few; D gene: TRBD2; V gene: TRBV5-1; CDR3 DNA: TGCGCCAGCAGCTTGGAGGCTAGCGGGAGCTCCTACAATGAGCAGTTCTTC; CDR3 protein: CASSLEASGSSYNEQFF
CDR3 length: 12; J gene: TRBJ1-1; clone size: .; D gene: .; V gene: TRBV30; CDR3 DNA: TGTGCCTGGTTAAGAGCGAACACTGAAGCTTTCTTT; CDR3 protein: CAWLRANTEAFF
CDR3 length: 14; J gene: TRBJ2-5; clone size: few; D gene: TRBD2; V gene: TRBV6-6; CDR3 DNA: TGTGCCAGCAGTAAGGGACTAGCGGAAGAGACCCAGTACTTC; CDR3 protein: CASSKGLAEETQYF
CDR3 length: 14; J gene: TRBJ2-1; clone size: .; D gene: TRBD2; V gene: TRBV7-2; CDR3 DNA: TGTGCCAGCAGCTTGGGACTAGCTTACAATGAGCAGTTCTTC; CDR3 protein: CASSLGLAYNEQFF
CDR3 length: 15; J gene: TRBJ2-1; clone size: .; D gene: .; V gene: TRBV6-4; CDR3 DNA: TGTGCCAGCAGTGCCGACGGAGCCTCCTACAATGAGCAGTTCTTC; CDR3 protein: CASSADGASYNEQFF
CDR3 length: 14; J gene: TRBJ1-1; clone size: .; D gene: TRBD1; V gene: TRBV7-2; CDR3 DNA: TGTGCCAGCAGGACAGGGGGCGCGAACACTGAAGCTTTCTTT; CDR3 protein: CASRTGGANTEAFF
CDR3 length: 16; J gene: TRBJ1-6; clone size: few; D gene: TRBD1; V gene: TRBV2; CDR3 DNA: TGTGCCAGCAGCCGACAGGGGGCGCGTTCCAATTCACCCCTCCACTTT; CDR3 protein: CASSRQGARSNSPLHF
CDR3 length: 15; J gene: TRBJ2-7; clone size: few; D gene: TRBD1; V gene: TRBV28; CDR3 DNA: TGTGCCAGCAGTTCCAGGGGGCTTGGGTCCTACGAGCAGTACTTC; CDR3 protein: CASSSRGLGSYEQYF
CDR3 length: 11; J gene: TRBJ2-7; clone size: .; D gene: .; V gene: TRBV29-1; CDR3 DNA: TGCAGCGTTGGAACCCACATCGAGCAGTACTTC; CDR3 protein: CSVGTHIEQYF
CDR3 length: 16; J gene: TRBJ2-1; clone size: few; D gene: .; V gene: TRBV9; CDR3 DNA: TGTGCCAGCAGCGTAGGCGAGGGAGTCCCTCTCAATGAGCAGTTCTTC; CDR3 protein: CASSVGEGVPLNEQFF
CDR3 length: 15; J gene: TRBJ1-1; clone size: few; D gene: .; V gene: TRBV5-6; CDR3 DNA: TGTGCCAGCAGCTTTTTACAGGATACTCACACTGAAGCTTTCTTT; CDR3 protein: CASSFLQDTHTEAFF
CDR3 length: 14; J gene: TRBJ2-2; clone size: .; D gene: .; V gene: TRBV7-9; CDR3 DNA: TGTGCCAGCAGCTTCCGGACTGGCACCGGGGAGCTGTTTTTT; CDR3 protein: CASSFRTGTGELFF
CDR3 length: 14; J gene: TRBJ1-1; clone size: .; D gene: .; V gene: TRBV5-4; CDR3 DNA: TGTGCCAGCAGCTTTGACCCGGGTAACACTGAAGCTTTCTTT; CDR3 protein: CASSFDPGNTEAFF
CDR3 length: 17; J gene: TRBJ2-7; clone size: few; D gene: TRBD1; V gene: TRBV4-3; CDR3 DNA: TGCGCCAGCAGCCAAGCTCCGCAGGGGGCGAGCTCCTACGAGCAGTACTTC; CDR3 protein: CASSQAPQGASSYEQYF
CDR3 length: 14; J gene: TRBJ1-5; clone size: .; D gene: .; V gene: TRBV6-6; CDR3 DNA: TGTGCCAGCAGTATACTTACGGTAGATCAGCCCCAGCATTTT; CDR3 protein: CASSILTVDQPQHF
CDR3 length: 16; J gene: TRBJ2-5; clone size: .; D gene: .; V gene: TRBV19; CDR3 DNA: TGTGCCAGTAGTATCTTCGGCGGGGCCGTTAAAGAGACCCAGTACTTC; CDR3 protein: CASSIFGGAVKETQYF
CDR3 length: 17; J gene: TRBJ2-1; clone size: .; D gene: .; V gene: TRBV4-1; CDR3 DNA: TGCGCCAGCAGCCAAGAAGGTGACTGGAGCTCCTACAATGAGCAGTTCTTC; CDR3 protein: CASSQEGDWSSYNEQFF
CDR3 length: 16; J gene: TRBJ2-7; clone size: .; D gene: .; V gene: TRBV6-5; CDR3 DNA: TGTGCCAGCAGTTACTCGACAGGCGCGACGACTACGAAGCAGTACTTC; CDR3 protein: CASSYSTGATTTKQYF
CDR3 length: 15; J gene: TRBJ2-2; clone size: few; D gene: TRBD1; V gene: TRBV5-1; CDR3 DNA: TGCGCCAGCAGCTTGAGTCGACAGGGGCCCGGGGAGCTGTTTTTT; CDR3 protein: CASSLSRQGPGELFF
CDR3 length: 16; J gene: TRBJ2-7; clone size: few; D gene: TRBD2; V gene: TRBV4-2; CDR3 DNA: TGTGCCAGCAGCCAAGATGGGTCTAGCGGCTCATACGAGCAGTACTTC; CDR3 protein: CASSQDGSSGSYEQYF
CDR3 length: 14; J gene: TRBJ1-1; clone size: .; D gene: TRBD1; V gene: TRBV30; CDR3 DNA: TGTGCCTGGAGGGACAGGGGGCGAACCACTGAAGCTTTCTTT; CDR3 protein: CAWRDRGRTTEAFF
CDR3 length: 13; J gene: TRBJ1-2; clone size: .; D gene: .; V gene: TRBV7-9; CDR3 DNA: TGTGCCAGCAGGCCTACAGGGACCTATGGCTACACCTTC; CDR3 protein: CASRPTGTYGYTF
CDR3 length: 17; J gene: TRBJ2-7; clone size: .; D gene: TRBD2; V gene: TRBV27; CDR3 DNA: TGTGCCAGCAGTTTATATTCGCTAGCGGGAGGCCCCTACGAGCAGTACTTC; CDR3 protein: CASSLYSLAGGPYEQYF
CDR3 length: 17; J gene: TRBJ1-2; clone size: .; D gene: .; V gene: TRBV7-2; CDR3 DNA: TGTGCCAGCAGCTCGTCGTATACGGGATCTACTTTAAATGGCTACACCTTC; CDR3 protein: CASSSSYTGSTLNGYTF
CDR3 length: 15; J gene: TRBJ2-1; clone size: .; D gene: TRBD2; V gene: TRBV9; CDR3 DNA: TGTGCCAGCAGCGTAGGCCTAGCGGGGAACAATGAGCAGTTCTTC; CDR3 protein: CASSVGLAGNNEQFF